There are many counts of the clone carrying this T cell receptor beta chain. This sample was taken from a study of CD8 T cells in ankylosing spondylitis. MiXCR, run by TCRdb on the 5' RACE reads, gives a single entry per CDR3 protein. In the table there are 240,000 or so distinct CDR3 sequences, around 7.8% of which are singletons. With 0 bases removed from V and 1 base from J, the gap between germline ends came to 7 bases. Germline V gene data show CDR1 as KGHDR and CDR2 as SFDVKD. The CDR3 is 15 amino acids. This receptor was taken from a male donor with ankylosing spondylitis or in good health (not recorded which). This rearrangement joins TRBV24-1 to TRBJ2-3, with no clear D. Sequenced: blood, either unsorted or a sorted T cell fraction (not recorded which). The DNA of the CDR3 is TGTGCCACCAGTGATTTGCAGGCTGGCACAGATACGCAGTATTTT. Translation: CATSDLQAGTDTQYF.